These 28 T cell receptor beta chains share one sample of origin, sequenced in a study of blood T cell repertoires in COVID-19. Sequencing was performed with immunoSEQ multiplex PCR; in TCRdb, only in-frame clones are kept and a portion is missing. The sample has about 210,000 clones; more than 75% are singletons. Source material: peripheral blood. These TCRs come from a woman between 40 and 55 years old with acute or convalescent COVID-19.

This chain uses TRBV19 with TRBJ2-5; 7 bases are shared with TRBD1. V was pared by 1 base and J by 0 bases, with 5 bases of the junction left unmatched. The V gene's germline CDR1 is LNHDA and CDR2 SQIVND (reference sequence). This CDR3 region has 16 residues. The CDR3 nucleotides read TGTGCCAGTAGTATAGTCGCGACAGGGAACCAAGAGACCCAGTACTTC. It yields the protein CASSIVATGNQETQYF.

The V gene is TRBV30, the J gene TRBJ1-5; TRBD1 is a possible D gene (5 bases). This CDR3 spans 16 amino acids. CDR1 is GTSNPN, CDR2 SVGIG, per germline (reference sequence). V shed 0 bases and J shed 0 bases, with 12 bases lying between them. The CDR3 region is CAWSVLSGNSNQPQHF. In DNA form, the CDR3 reads TGTGCCTGGAGTGTACTTTCAGGGAATAGCAATCAGCCCCAGCATTTT.

The chain employs TRBV7-9 and TRBJ2-5, with 13 bases that match TRBD2. In germline, CDR1 is SEHNR, CDR2 FQNEAQ (reference sequence). The CDR3 sequence is 16 residues long. V gave up 6 bases and J gave up 3 bases; unmatched junction bases: 7. In DNA, the CDR3 is TGTGCCAGCAGAGACAGGGGACTAGCGGGGAAAGAGACCCAGTACTTC. Its translation is CASRDRGLAGKETQYF.

V usage is TRBV19 and J usage is TRBJ1-2; D unresolved. CDR3 length: 13 residues. Germline CDR1 is LNHDA and CDR2 is SQIVND (reference sequence). Trimming took off 1 base at V and 8 bases at J, with 11 bases between the two ends. CDR3 nucleotide sequence: TGTGCCAGTAGTATAGCCCGGGATGGAGGCTACACCTTC. This translates into CASSIARDGGYTF.

On this clone: Other DNA sequences in this specimen translate into the identical CDR3. J is TRBJ1-1 and V is TRBV5-1; 8 positions match TRBD1. CDR3 length: 14 residues. Trimming at V came to 1 base and at J to 1 base, leaving 0 bases not matched to a gene. Germline CDR1 is SGHRS and CDR2 is YFSETQ. The CDR3 nucleotides are TGCGCCAGCAGCTTGACAGGGGGGAACACTGAAGCTTTCTTT. It yields the protein CASSLTGGNTEAFF.

This sequence joins TRBV12-3 or TRBV12-4 and TRBJ2-7; 8 nucleotides align to TRBD2. The CDR3 has 12 amino acids. V trimming: 7 bases; J trimming: 6 bases; junction bases outside the gene matches: 5. CDR3 in amino acids: CASNLGLGEQYF. The CDR3 DNA reads TGTGCCAGCAATCTGGGACTAGGCGAGCAGTACTTC.

V and J are TRBV24-1 and TRBJ1-1; 7 bases map to TRBD1. Germline loops: CDR1 KGHDR, CDR2 SFDVKD. With V trimmed by 3 bases and J by 4 bases, 7 bases remained unmatched. The CDR3 extends over 15 amino acids. The DNA for the CDR3 is TGTGCCACCAGTGATACTACAGGGGACACCACTGAAGCTTTCTTT. Its protein product is CATSDTTGDTTEAFF.

CDR3 loop: CSVGGSGGIHSYEQYF. The CDR3, as DNA: TGCAGCGTTGGGGGTAGCGGGGGGATACACTCCTACGAGCAGTACTTC. The chain links TRBV29-1 to TRBJ2-7; 10 bases match TRBD2. The J segment lost 0 bases and the V segment lost 4 bases, leaving 9 bases of the junction unmatched. Per germline, CDR1 SQVTM and CDR2 ANQGSEA. The CDR3 sequence is 16 residues long.

This clone has only one observation. The chain recombines TRBV30 with TRBJ1-6; 7 positions agree with TRBD1. CDR1 and CDR2 (germline): GTSNPN, SVGIG (reference sequence). The CDR3 consists of 13 residues. V shed 5 bases, J shed 6 bases, and the junction held 4 bases outside the gene matches. The CDR3 loop is CAWLTGVNSPLHF. CDR3 in DNA: TGTGCCTGGCTCACAGGGGTTAATTCACCCCTCCACTTT.

In this sample, this clone turned up a few times. The chain has TRBV19 and TRBJ2-7; 9 bases are a match to TRBD1. Germline CDR1 LNHDA, CDR2 SQIVND (reference sequence). Germline trimming cut 4 bases from V and 4 bases from J; bases unmatched to any gene: 8. The CDR3 has 15 amino acids. CDR3 DNA sequence: TGTGCCAGTAGTACAGCCGGGACAGGGAAGTACGAGCAGTACTTC. Its protein is CASSTAGTGKYEQYF.

This chain links TRBV5-1 with TRBJ2-7; 12 nucleotides line up with TRBD2. Germline loops: CDR1 SGHRS, CDR2 YFSETQ. The CDR3 covers 20 residues. V dropped 4 bases and J dropped 6; count of bases not matched to a gene: 23. The CDR3 DNA is TGCGCCAGCAGCCGCAAGCAGTCTAGCGGGAGGGCTCCCTTACGATCCGAGCAGTACTTC. It is translated as CASSRKQSSGRAPLRSEQYF.

Turning to this clone: Other DNA variants within this sample encode the same CDR3. This chain joins TRBV30 and TRBJ1-1, with unresolved D. Trimming cost V 2 bases and J 4 bases, with 8 bases left between them. CDR3 length: 12 amino acids. Germline loops: CDR1 GTSNPN, CDR2 SVGIG (reference sequence). This chain's CDR3 is CAWSTGGTEAFF. The CDR3 nucleotides are TGTGCCTGGAGTACGGGTGGCACTGAAGCTTTCTTT.

J is TRBJ2-1 and V is TRBV27, with D tentatively TRBD1 (6 bases). The V gene lost 4 bases and the J gene lost 7 bases, with 14 bases spanning the gap. From germline, CDR1 is MNHEY and CDR2 SMNVEV (reference sequence). This CDR3 region has 14 residues. The CDR3 DNA reads as TGTGCCAGCAGTTCGACAGGCCTATATAATGAGCAGTTCTTC. This gives the protein CASSSTGLYNEQFF.

The genes are TRBV7-3 and TRBJ2-1, with 11 bases identical to TRBD1. The germline gives CDR1 SGHTA, CDR2 FQGTGA. The V segment lost 3 bases and the J segment 9 bases; nucleotides outside the gene matches: 13. CDR3 length: 17 amino acids. The CDR3 DNA is TGTGCCAGCAGCTTTGCCCCCGGACAGGGGGCGCAGGGTGAGCAGTTCTTC. This translates into CASSFAPGQGAQGEQFF.

The gene calls are TRBV6-6 and TRBJ2-7; 7 bases agree with TRBD2. V shed 8 bases, J shed 3 bases, and the junction held 7 bases outside the gene matches. Germline V lookup: CDR1 MNHNY, CDR2 SVGAGI (reference sequence). The CDR3 spans 13 residues. CDR3 sequence (DNA): TGTGCCAGCCTTAGGGGCGGGGGCTACGAGCAGTACTTC. Residues: CASLRGGGYEQYF.

The chain is built from TRBV29-1 and TRBJ2-7, with D perhaps matching TRBD1 (6 bases). The CDR3 has 12 amino acids. The germline gives CDR1 SQVTM, CDR2 ANQGSEA. V dropped 6 bases and J dropped 1 base, with 10 bases sitting between them. CDR3 sequence: CSVGQSSYEQYF. The CDR3 DNA reads TGCAGCGTCGGACAGAGTTCCTACGAGCAGTACTTC.

The CDR3 protein is CASSPYSGRSSYEQYF. In nucleotides, the CDR3 is TGTGCCAGCAGCCCCTATAGCGGGAGGAGCTCCTACGAGCAGTACTTC. The V gene is TRBV25-1, the J gene TRBJ2-7; 10 bases line up with TRBD2. J lost 0 bases, V lost 6 bases, and 8 bases had no gene match. There are 16 residues in the CDR3. The germline V gene encodes CDR1 MGHDK and CDR2 SYGVNS.

The rearrangement joins TRBV4-1 to TRBJ2-7; tentatively, D is TRBD2 (5 bases). There are 15 residues in the CDR3. Trimming pared 7 bases from V and 4 bases from J, leaving 20 bases between. Looked up from germline, CDR1 is MGHRA and CDR2 is YSYEKL. Written as DNA, the CDR3 is TGCGCCAGCACCCCGGTGGCCCAACCGGGATACGAGCAGTACTTC. This encodes CASTPVAQPGYEQYF.

V gene TRBV11-2 combines with J gene TRBJ2-4; the D is unclear. V lost 4 bases and J lost 3, with 19 bases in between. Germline lookup yields CDR1 SGHAT and CDR2 FQNNGV. The CDR3 covers 17 residues. The CDR3 loop is CASSSGLRSRVKNIQYF. The CDR3 bases are TGTGCCAGCAGCTCCGGTCTGCGGAGTCGAGTCAAAAACATTCAGTACTTC.

The V gene is TRBV10-3, the J gene TRBJ2-3, with TRBD2 matching 8 bases. CDR1 is ENHRY, CDR2 SYGVKD, per germline. CDR3 length equals 14 residues. Trimming took 6 bases from V and 2 from J; bases not matched to a gene: 4. The CDR3 sequence is CAIRAGETTDTQYF. The CDR3 region has the DNA TGTGCCATCAGAGCGGGAGAAACCACAGATACGCAGTATTTT.

The table lists this clone with a few counts. The rearrangement links TRBV24-1 to TRBJ2-2, with 7 bases matching TRBD2. CDR1 and CDR2 from the germline V gene are KGHDR and SFDVKD. Unmatched junction bases numbered 3, after V lost 3 bases and J lost 3 bases. This CDR3 spans 15 amino acids. The CDR3 loop reads CATSDGTSDTGELFF. The CDR3 bases are TGTGCCACCAGTGATGGTACTAGCGACACCGGGGAGCTGTTTTTT.

The chain employs TRBV4-2 and TRBJ1-5; D gene unclear. Trimming took off 0 bases at V and 1 base at J, with 19 bases between the two ends. CDR3 size: 19 residues. Per the germline V gene, CDR1 is LGHNA and CDR2 is YNFKEQ. The CDR3 protein is CASSQDIAGGGLSNQPQHF. The DNA for the CDR3 is TGTGCCAGCAGCCAAGATATCGCAGGAGGCGGGTTGAGCAATCAGCCCCAGCATTTT.

The V gene is TRBV7-8, the J gene TRBJ1-6, with 8 bases that match TRBD1. The CDR3 covers 16 residues. The V gene's germline CDR1 is SGHVS and CDR2 FQNEAQ. V shed 9 bases, J shed 2 bases, and the junction held 9 bases outside the gene matches. CDR3 loop: CASMIDRGAYNSPLHF. DNA for the CDR3: TGTGCCAGTATGATCGACAGGGGCGCCTATAATTCACCCCTCCACTTT. Supplemented by reference TRBV7-8 and TRBJ1-6, the full variable domain reads GAGVSQSPRYKVAKRGQDVALRCDPISGHVSLFWYQQALGQGPEFLTYFQNEAQLDKSGLPSDRFFAERPEGSVSTLKIQRTQQEDSAVYLCASMIDRGAYNSPLHFGNGTRLTVT.

This clone is a singleton in its sample. The gene calls are TRBV7-9 and TRBJ2-3; tentatively, D is TRBD2 (5 bases). This CDR3 contains 14 residues. The germline gives CDR1 SEHNR, CDR2 FQNEAQ (reference sequence). The V end was cut by 4 bases, the J end by 14 bases, with 22 bases between. The CDR3: CASSSKPTGYNMYF. CDR3 sequence (DNA): TGTGCCAGCAGCTCAAAGCCAACGGGATATAACATGTATTTT.

The chain is built from TRBV7-9 and TRBJ2-1, with D unclear. Per germline, CDR1 SEHNR and CDR2 FQNEAQ (reference sequence). V lost 2 bases, J lost 4 bases, and 9 bases lay in between. The length of the CDR3 is 14 residues. The CDR3 here is CASSLRSRYNEQFF. For the CDR3, the DNA is TGTGCCAGCAGCTTACGGAGCAGATACAATGAGCAGTTCTTC.

The chain uses TRBV9 and TRBJ2-1, with unresolved D. Trimming left V 4 bases short and J 5 bases short, with 10 bases between. The CDR3 has 13 residues. Germline CDR1 is SGDLS and CDR2 is YYNGEE. The CDR3 DNA sequence: TGTGCCAGCAGCTTTGACTTCAACAATGAGCAGTTCTTC. It codes for CASSFDFNNEQFF. Looking up the rest from reference TRBV9 and TRBJ2-1 gives the full variable domain: DSGVTQTPKHLITATGQRVTLRCSPRSGDLSVYWYQQSLDQGLQFLIQYYNGEERAKGNILERFSAQQFPDLHSELNLSSLELGDSALYFCASSFDFNNEQFFGPGTRLTVL.

The CDR3 is CASTPNGGAFYNEQFF. DNA for the CDR3: TGTGCCAGTACCCCTAACGGGGGGGCCTTCTACAATGAGCAGTTCTTC. The rearrangement uses TRBV19 and TRBJ2-1; 8 nucleotides match TRBD2. Germline CDR1 reads LNHDA; CDR2 reads SQIVND (reference sequence). This CDR3 has 16 amino acids. Unmatched junction bases numbered 11, after V lost 7 bases and J lost 3 bases.

V usage is TRBV18 and J usage is TRBJ1-2, with D perhaps TRBD1 (5 bases). Germline CDR1 is KGHSH and CDR2 is LQKENI. The CDR3 runs to 15 residues. Trimming pared 2 bases from V and 4 bases from J, leaving 14 bases between. The CDR3 sequence is CASSPDAARGYGYTF. CDR3 DNA sequence: TGTGCCAGCTCACCAGATGCAGCTAGGGGCTATGGCTACACCTTC. Drawing the rest from reference TRBV18 and TRBJ1-2, the complete variable domain is NAGVMQNPRHLVRRRGQEARLRCSPMKGHSHVYWYRQLPEEGLKFMVYLQKENIIDESGMPKERFSAEFPKEGPSILRIQQVVRGDSAAYFCASSPDAARGYGYTFGSGTRLTVV.